The sequence of this T cell receptor beta chain was determined in a study of shared clonotypes between healthy human individuals. General study findings and limits: For sorted subsets, rarefaction showed incomplete sequencing despite large depth. Against clonotypes common to all four donors, non-shared ones had lower generation probabilities.

The test was conducted at deep level. Assay used: immunoSEQ multiplex PCR; TCRdb lists only in-frame clones, some missing. The data contain about 2 million clones, approximately 94% of them singletons. This clone was seen once. The antigen is unknown. The V end lost 6 bases, the J end lost 2 bases, and 10 bases lay between the germline ends. The germline CDR1 and CDR2 sequences are MNHNS and SASEGT. The CDR3 has 13 amino acids. The naive CD8 fraction comprised CD45RO-negative cells positively selected for CCR7 and excluded terminally differentiated effector memory CD45RA+ cells. Donation came from healthy HIV-negative adults that had no recent acute infections or vaccinations.

The source is a man between 18 and 29 years old in good health. V is TRBV6-1 and J is TRBJ2-5; maybe TRBD1 (5 bases). The specimen sequenced was naive CD8+ T cells sorted from blood. The DNA of the CDR3 is TGTGCCAGCAGATCCGACAGACAAGAGACCCAGTACTTC. This codes for CASRSDRQETQYF.